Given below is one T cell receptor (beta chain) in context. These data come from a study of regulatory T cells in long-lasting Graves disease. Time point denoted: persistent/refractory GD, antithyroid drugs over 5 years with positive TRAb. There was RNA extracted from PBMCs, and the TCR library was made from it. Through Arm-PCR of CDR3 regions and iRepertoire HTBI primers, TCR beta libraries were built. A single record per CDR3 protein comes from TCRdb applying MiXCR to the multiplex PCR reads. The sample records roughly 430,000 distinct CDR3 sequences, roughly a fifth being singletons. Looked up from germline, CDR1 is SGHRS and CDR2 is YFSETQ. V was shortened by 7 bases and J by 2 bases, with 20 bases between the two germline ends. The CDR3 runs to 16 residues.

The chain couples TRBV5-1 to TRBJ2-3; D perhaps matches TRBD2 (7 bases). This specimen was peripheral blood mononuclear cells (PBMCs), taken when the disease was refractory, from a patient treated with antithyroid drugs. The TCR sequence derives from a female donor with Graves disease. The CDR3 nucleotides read TGCGCCAGCTGCCTCGGGGGGACATCTATCACAGATACGCAGTATTTT. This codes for CASCLGGTSITDTQYF.